What follows are 17 T cell receptor beta chains derived from one specimen sequenced in a study of cytotoxic CD8 clonotypes in ibrutinib-treated CLL. Clones were sequenced by immunoSEQ multiplex PCR, and TCRdb holds only the in-frame ones, with some missing. The table lists approximately 200,000 clones, about 72% of them singletons. The sample here was PBMCs, taken after 24 months of ibrutinib treatment. The receptors originated from a human donor with chronic lymphocytic leukemia.

The chain links TRBV11-2 to TRBJ2-1; the match to TRBD2 covers 12 bases. V dropped 2 bases and J dropped 6; count of bases not matched to a gene: 5. This CDR3 region has 16 residues. Per germline, CDR1 SGHAT and CDR2 FQNNGV. CDR3: CASSLLLAGGRNEQFF. The CDR3 nucleotides read TGTGCCAGCAGCTTACTACTAGCGGGAGGCCGCAATGAGCAGTTCTTC.

The chain couples TRBV7-8 to TRBJ2-2; 8 bases are shared with TRBD1. Unmatched junction bases numbered 2, after V lost 5 bases and J lost 0 bases. Per the germline V gene, CDR1 is SGHVS and CDR2 is FQNEAQ. This CDR3 region has 15 residues. CDR3 residues: CASSRQGTNTGELFF. The CDR3 bases are TGTGCCAGCAGCCGACAGGGGACGAACACCGGGGAGCTGTTTTTT.

The V call is TRBV4-3, the J call TRBJ2-1; 11 nucleotides line up with TRBD2. This CDR3 has 17 residues. V lost 3 bases and J lost 1; bases outside the gene matches: 5. CDR1 is LGHNA, CDR2 YSLEER, per germline. The CDR3 nucleotides are TGCGCCAGCAGCCATGTAGCGGGAGGGCCTTCCTACAATGAGCAGTTCTTC. It specifies CASSHVAGGPSYNEQFF.

The CDR3 nucleotides are TGTGCCTGGAGTGAGGGTACAGGCTACACCTTC. It is translated as CAWSEGTGYTF. This rearrangement joins TRBV30 to TRBJ1-2; no definite D call. The germline CDR1 and CDR2 sequences are GTSNPN and SVGIG (reference sequence). The V end was cut by 1 base, the J end by 8 bases, with 8 bases between. The CDR3 consists of 11 residues.

V is TRBV25-1 and J is TRBJ2-1; 10 nucleotides line up with TRBD1. The CDR3 extends over 16 amino acids. V lost 4 bases to trimming and J lost 3 bases; unmatched junction nucleotides: 6. Germline assignment: CDR1 MGHDK and CDR2 SYGVNS. Here the CDR3 DNA reads TGTGCCAGCAGTGTAGCCGGGACAGGGGTCTACAATGAGCAGTTCTTC. Translated, it gives CASSVAGTGVYNEQFF.

The rearrangement joins TRBV4-1 to TRBJ2-5; possibly TRBD2 for D (5 bases). The CDR3 runs 15 residues. Looked up from germline, CDR1 is MGHRA and CDR2 is YSYEKL. The germline V and J ends were trimmed by 0 bases and 4 bases, with 12 bases remaining between them. DNA for the CDR3: TGCGCCAGCAGCCAAGATACCCGGGAAGGAGAGACCCAGTACTTC. Residues: CASSQDTREGETQYF.

The V call is TRBV2, the J call TRBJ1-5; 9 bases agree with TRBD1. Germline V gene lookup returns CDR1 SNHLY and CDR2 FYNNEI. CDR3 size: 14 residues. After removal of 5 bases from V and 3 bases from J, the junction contained 2 bases not matched to a gene. CDR3 DNA sequence: TGTGCCAGCAGTCGGGACAGGGTCAATCAGCCCCAGCATTTT. Its translation is CASSRDRVNQPQHF.

This sequence joins TRBV11-2 and TRBJ2-5, with 7 nucleotides matching TRBD2. CDR1 SGHAT and CDR2 FQNNGV come from the germline V gene. This CDR3 is 14 amino acids long. The junction had 3 bases not matched to a gene; V was cut back by 1 base and J by 4 bases. CDR3 protein: CASSLGGRGETQYF. CDR3 nucleotides: TGTGCCAGCAGCTTAGGGGGGAGGGGAGAGACCCAGTACTTC.

V usage is TRBV4-1 and J usage is TRBJ2-2, with 14 bases that match TRBD2. The CDR3 length is 19 residues. Per the germline V gene, CDR1 is MGHRA and CDR2 is YSYEKL. J was trimmed by 6 bases and V by 3 bases; bases with no gene match: 12. CDR3 nucleotides: TGCGCCAGCAGCCACCCCCGGGGACTAGCGGGAGTTCAAGCCGGGGAGCTGTTTTTT. Protein sequence: CASSHPRGLAGVQAGELFF.

V gene TRBV4-3 combines with J gene TRBJ1-1, with unresolved D. This CDR3 has 15 residues. Germline CDR1 LGHNA, CDR2 YSLEER. The V and J ends lost 0 bases and 1 base respectively, with 9 bases between them. This chain's CDR3 is CASSQDSGENTEAFF. The CDR3 DNA reads as TGCGCCAGCAGCCAAGATTCCGGCGAGAACACTGAAGCTTTCTTT.

The chain carries TRBV6-5 and TRBJ2-1; the D is unclear. Germline CDR1 and CDR2: MNHEY and SVGAGI. Trimming left V 5 bases short and J 7 bases short, with 9 bases between. CDR3 length: 12 amino acids. The CDR3 coding sequence is TGTGCCAGCAGTGACACCCAGAATGAGCAGTTCTTC. The encoded protein is CASSDTQNEQFF.

This clone was detected only once. This rearrangement joins TRBV4-1 to TRBJ1-1; a possible D gene is TRBD1 (5 bases). Germline V gives CDR1 MGHRA, CDR2 YSYEKL. The CDR3 is 14 residues long. Between the trimmed V and J ends, which lost 8 bases and 1 base, there was a span of 14 bases. CDR3 protein: CASVLGPPNTEAFF. CDR3 DNA sequence: TGCGCCAGCGTCCTGGGGCCCCCGAACACTGAAGCTTTCTTT.

The rearrangement joins TRBV7-9 to TRBJ1-1, with 8 bases identical to TRBD1. This CDR3 has 14 residues. The germline CDR1 and CDR2 sequences are SEHNR and FQNEAQ (reference sequence). The V segment lost 4 bases and the J segment 4 bases; nucleotides outside the gene matches: 5. CDR3 in DNA: TGTGCCAGCAGCTCCGGACAGGGACGCACTGAAGCTTTCTTT. Translating it yields CASSSGQGRTEAFF.

This chain joins TRBV19 and TRBJ1-5; 7 bases match TRBD1. The CDR3 is made up of 16 amino acids. The germline gives CDR1 LNHDA, CDR2 SQIVND (reference sequence). Losses at the gene ends were 7 bases for V and 4 bases for J; bases not matched to a gene: 13. CDR3 DNA sequence: TGTGCCAGTACCCAGGGGGACCGAGCAAGAAATCAGCCCCAGCATTTT. It specifies CASTQGDRARNQPQHF.

CDR3 nucleotide sequence: TGCGCCAGCAGTTCCACCCCACCAGGGACCTACGAGCAGTACTTC. It codes for CASSSTPPGTYEQYF. The V gene is TRBV5-1, the J gene TRBJ2-7, with D maybe TRBD1 (5 bases). The CDR3 is made up of 15 amino acids. Germline CDR1 is SGHRS and CDR2 is YFSETQ. Trimming cost V 5 bases and J 2 bases, with 17 bases left between them.

The genes are TRBV28 and TRBJ2-5, with D hard to call. Germline CDR1 reads MDHEN; CDR2 reads SYDVKM. Between the trimmed V and J ends, which lost 6 bases and 5 bases, there was a span of 16 bases. The CDR3 is 14 amino acids. The CDR3 region is CASSPLGLLETQYF. CDR3 nucleotides: TGTGCCAGCAGCCCCCTAGGCTTGCTGGAGACCCAGTACTTC.

This chain connects TRBV4-1 to TRBJ1-1; TRBD1 might be the D (5 bases). V was clipped by 4 bases and J by 0 bases, with 9 bases between them. Germline loops: CDR1 MGHRA, CDR2 YSYEKL. CDR3 size: 14 residues. The CDR3 DNA reads TGCGCCAGCAGCCGAACGACAGTGAACACTGAAGCTTTCTTT. Encoded protein: CASSRTTVNTEAFF.